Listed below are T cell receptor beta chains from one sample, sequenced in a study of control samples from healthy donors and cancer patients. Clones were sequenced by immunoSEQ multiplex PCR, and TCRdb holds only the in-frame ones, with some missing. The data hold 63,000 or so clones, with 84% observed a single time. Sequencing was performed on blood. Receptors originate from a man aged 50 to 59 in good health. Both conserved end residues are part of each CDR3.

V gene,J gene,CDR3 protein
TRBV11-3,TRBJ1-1,CASSAVHRDGPEAFF
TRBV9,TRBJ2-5,CASSPGQTTETQYF
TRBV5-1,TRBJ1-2,CASGDPGQGYGYTF
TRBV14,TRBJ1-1,CASSDWDREFTEAFF
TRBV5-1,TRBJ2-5,CASSFRETQYF
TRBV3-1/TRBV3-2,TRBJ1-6,CASSWWGSPLHF
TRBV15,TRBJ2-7,CATSRERAGGYEQYF
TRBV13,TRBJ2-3,CASSFYFQPGQGVTDTQYF
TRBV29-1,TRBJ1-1,CSVETGTEAFF
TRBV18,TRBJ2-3,CASSPSSVGGTDTQYF
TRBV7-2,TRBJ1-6,CASSLDAFGARAENSPLHF
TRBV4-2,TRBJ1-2,CASSQEIGGGYGYTF
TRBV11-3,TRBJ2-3,CASSFGGPGTSGRSTDTQYF
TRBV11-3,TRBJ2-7,CASTLADTYEQYF
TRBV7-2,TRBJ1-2,CASSSTGPYGYTF
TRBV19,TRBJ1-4,CASSITGTGQTNEKLFF
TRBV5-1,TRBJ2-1,CASSRGYEQFF
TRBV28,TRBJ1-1,CASSSPAAEAFF
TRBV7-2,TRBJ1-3,CASSDRSGNTIYF
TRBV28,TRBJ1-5,CASSFPVPGTAPTGRNQPQHF
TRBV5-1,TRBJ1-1,CASTSLNTEAFF
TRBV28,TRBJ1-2,CASSRWTGGYTF
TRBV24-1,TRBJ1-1,CATSERDRGSKAFF
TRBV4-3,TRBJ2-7,CASSRDLGGVSYEQYF
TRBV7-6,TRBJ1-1,CASSLDGSANTEAFF
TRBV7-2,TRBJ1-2,CASGLQGARGYTF
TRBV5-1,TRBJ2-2,CASSLEGVVTGELFF
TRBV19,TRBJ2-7,CASSIGTGVSYEQYF
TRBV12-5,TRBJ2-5,CASGLVRGGLPSLQETQYF
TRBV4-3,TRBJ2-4,CASSQGMGVKNIQYF
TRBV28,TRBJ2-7,CASSLGGATTYEQYF
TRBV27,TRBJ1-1,CATQPGPGTEAFF
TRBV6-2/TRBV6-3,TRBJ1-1,CASSYGYTEAFF
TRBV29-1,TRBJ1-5,CSVGTGLTQPQHF
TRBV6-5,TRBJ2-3,CASTQADTQYF
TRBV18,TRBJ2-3,CASSPRQTDRGPTDTQYF
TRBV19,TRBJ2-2,CASSIEGVNTGELFF
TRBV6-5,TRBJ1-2,CASTRTPTNYGYTF
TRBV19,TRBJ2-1,CASSPRTGIYNEQFF
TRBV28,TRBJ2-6,CASSLRVAFSGANVLTF
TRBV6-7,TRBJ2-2,CASSLAERGGNTGELFF
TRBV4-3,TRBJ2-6,CASSQDSFSGANVLTF
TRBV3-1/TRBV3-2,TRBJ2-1,CASSQAALASSNEQFF
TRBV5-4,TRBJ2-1,CASSLLAGVLGNEQFF
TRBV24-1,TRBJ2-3,CATSAVFGETDTDTQYF
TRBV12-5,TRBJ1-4,CASGFDGEKLFF
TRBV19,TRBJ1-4,CASSIPRQGVNEKLFF
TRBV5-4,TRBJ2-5,CASRVAPNQETQYF
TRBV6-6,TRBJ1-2,CASSPGEGAQGYTF
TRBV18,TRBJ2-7,CASAPGGIYEQYF
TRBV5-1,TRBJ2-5,CASSLATGWGETQYF
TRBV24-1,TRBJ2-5,CATSDDLGLAGQETQYF
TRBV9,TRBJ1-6,CASSGQGLPNSPLHF
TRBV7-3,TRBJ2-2,CASSSQSTNTGELFF
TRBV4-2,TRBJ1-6,CASSRGQGVAPLHF